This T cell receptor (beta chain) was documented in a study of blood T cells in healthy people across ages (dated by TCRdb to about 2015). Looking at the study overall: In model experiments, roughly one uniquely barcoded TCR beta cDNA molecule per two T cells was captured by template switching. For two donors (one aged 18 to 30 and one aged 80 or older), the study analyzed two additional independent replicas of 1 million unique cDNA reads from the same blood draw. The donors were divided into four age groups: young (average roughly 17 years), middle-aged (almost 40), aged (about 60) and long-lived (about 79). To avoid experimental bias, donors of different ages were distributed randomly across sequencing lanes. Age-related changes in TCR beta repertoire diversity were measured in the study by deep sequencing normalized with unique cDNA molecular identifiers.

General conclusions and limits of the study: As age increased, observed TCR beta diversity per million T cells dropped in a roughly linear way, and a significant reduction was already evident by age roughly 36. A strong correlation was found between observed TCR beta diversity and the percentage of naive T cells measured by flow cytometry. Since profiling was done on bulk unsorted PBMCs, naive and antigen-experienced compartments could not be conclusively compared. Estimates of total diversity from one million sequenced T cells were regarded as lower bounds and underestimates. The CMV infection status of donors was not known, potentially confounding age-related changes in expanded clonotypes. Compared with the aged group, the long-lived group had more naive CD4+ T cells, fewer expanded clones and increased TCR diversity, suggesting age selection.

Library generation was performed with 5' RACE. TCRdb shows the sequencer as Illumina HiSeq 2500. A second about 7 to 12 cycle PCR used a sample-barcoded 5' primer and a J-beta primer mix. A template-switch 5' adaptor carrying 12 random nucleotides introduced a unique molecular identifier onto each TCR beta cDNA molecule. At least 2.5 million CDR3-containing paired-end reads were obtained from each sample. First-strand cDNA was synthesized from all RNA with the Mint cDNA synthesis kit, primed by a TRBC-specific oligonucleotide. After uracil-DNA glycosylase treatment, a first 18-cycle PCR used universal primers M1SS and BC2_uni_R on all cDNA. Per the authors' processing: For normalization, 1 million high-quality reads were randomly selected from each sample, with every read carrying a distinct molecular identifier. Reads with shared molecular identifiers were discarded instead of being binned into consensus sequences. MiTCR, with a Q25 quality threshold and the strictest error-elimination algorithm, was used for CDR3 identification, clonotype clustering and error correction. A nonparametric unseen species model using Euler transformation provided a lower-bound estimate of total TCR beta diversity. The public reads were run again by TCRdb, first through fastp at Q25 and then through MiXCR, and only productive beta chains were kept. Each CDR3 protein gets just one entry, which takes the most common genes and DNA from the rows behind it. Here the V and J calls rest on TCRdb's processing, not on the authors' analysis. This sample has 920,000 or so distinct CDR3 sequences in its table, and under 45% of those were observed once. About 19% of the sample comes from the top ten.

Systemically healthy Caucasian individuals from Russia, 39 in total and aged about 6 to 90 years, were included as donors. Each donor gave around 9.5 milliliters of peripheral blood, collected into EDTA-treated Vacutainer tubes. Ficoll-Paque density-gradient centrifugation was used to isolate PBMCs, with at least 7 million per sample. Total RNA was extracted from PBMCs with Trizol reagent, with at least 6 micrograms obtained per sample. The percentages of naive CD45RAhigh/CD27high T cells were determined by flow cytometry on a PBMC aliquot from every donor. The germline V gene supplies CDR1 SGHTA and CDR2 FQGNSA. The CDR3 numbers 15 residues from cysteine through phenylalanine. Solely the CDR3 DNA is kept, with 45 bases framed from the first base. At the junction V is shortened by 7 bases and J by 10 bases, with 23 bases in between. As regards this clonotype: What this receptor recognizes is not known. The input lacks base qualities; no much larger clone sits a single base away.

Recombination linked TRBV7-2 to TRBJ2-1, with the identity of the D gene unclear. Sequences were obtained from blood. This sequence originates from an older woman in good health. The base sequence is TGTGCCAGCACCGTTACTGCCTTGTCCCTGGGGGAGCAGTTCTTC. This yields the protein CASTVTALSLGEQFF. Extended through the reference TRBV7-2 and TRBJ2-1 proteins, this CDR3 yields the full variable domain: GAGVSQSPSNKVTEKGKDVELRCDPISGHTALYWYRQSLGQGLEFLIYFQGNSAPDKSGLPSDRFSAERTGGSVSTLTIQRTQQEDSAVYLCASTVTALSLGEQFFGPGTRLTVL.